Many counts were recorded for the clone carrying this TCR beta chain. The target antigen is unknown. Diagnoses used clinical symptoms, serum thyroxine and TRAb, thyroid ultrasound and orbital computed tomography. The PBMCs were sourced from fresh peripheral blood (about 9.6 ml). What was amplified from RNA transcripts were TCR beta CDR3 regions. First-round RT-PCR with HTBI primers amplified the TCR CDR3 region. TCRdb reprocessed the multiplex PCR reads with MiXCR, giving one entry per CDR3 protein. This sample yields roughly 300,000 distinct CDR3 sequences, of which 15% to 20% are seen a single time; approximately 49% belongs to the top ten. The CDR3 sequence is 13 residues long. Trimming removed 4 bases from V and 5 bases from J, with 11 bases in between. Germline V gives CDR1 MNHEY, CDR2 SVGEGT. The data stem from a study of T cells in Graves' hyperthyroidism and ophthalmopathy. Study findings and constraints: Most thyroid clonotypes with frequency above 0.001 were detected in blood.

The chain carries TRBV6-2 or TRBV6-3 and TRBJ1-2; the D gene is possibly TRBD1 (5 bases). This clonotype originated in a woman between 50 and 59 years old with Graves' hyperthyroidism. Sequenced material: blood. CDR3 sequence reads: CASSSQGTYGYTF. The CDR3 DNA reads TGTGCCAGCAGTTCCCAAGGGACGTATGGCTACACCTTC.